This T cell receptor (beta chain) stems from a study of shared clonotypes between healthy human individuals. V shed 3 bases and J shed 5 bases, with 10 bases lying between them. This CDR3 is built from 13 residues. The germline CDR1 and CDR2 sequences are SGHDN and FVKESK. The naive CD8 subset, CD45RO-negative cells positively selected for CCR7, excluded terminally differentiated effector memory CD45RA+ cells. A remark on this clone: Antigen: not known.

Study-level points and caveats: Generation probabilities were higher for clonotypes shared across all four sorted-subset donors than for unshared ones.

TCRdb's table, derived via immunoSEQ multiplex PCR, lists solely in-frame clones and lacks some. The sample gives roughly 2.1 million clones, about 92% of which show up once; 1.5% to 2% is in the top ten. Sequencing used naive CD8+ T cells from PBMCs. The receptor was isolated from a man aged 18 to 29 in good health. Some clones in this sample may be carry-over from other donors' samples. The V call is TRBV14, the J call TRBJ1-1; tentatively, D is TRBD1 (6 bases). The CDR3 here is CASSHTGYTEAFF. For the CDR3, the DNA is TGTGCCAGCAGCCATACAGGGTATACTGAAGCTTTCTTT.